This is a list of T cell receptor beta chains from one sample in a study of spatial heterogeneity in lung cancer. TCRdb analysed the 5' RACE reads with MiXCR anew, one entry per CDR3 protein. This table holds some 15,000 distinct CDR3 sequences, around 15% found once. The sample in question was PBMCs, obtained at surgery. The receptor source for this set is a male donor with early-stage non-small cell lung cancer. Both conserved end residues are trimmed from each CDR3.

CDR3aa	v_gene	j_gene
ASSQQPPLGYT	TRBV12-3/TRBV12-4	TRBJ1-2
ASSYSSASGGSSTDTQY	TRBV6-5	TRBJ2-3
ASTSGGASDTQY	TRBV28	TRBJ2-3
VSSTRVDTQY	TRBV9	TRBJ2-3
ASSRGTYSNQPQH	TRBV6-2/TRBV6-3	TRBJ1-5
ASVRALGTEAF	TRBV25-1	TRBJ1-1
ASSSYVGKNEQF	TRBV7-9	TRBJ2-1
ASSLAQGVAPAF	TRBV7-8	TRBJ1-1
ASSLDPNEKLF	TRBV7-2	TRBJ1-4
ASSSDLGDTEAF	TRBV5-5	TRBJ1-1
ASSYRTGNTEAF	TRBV6-2/TRBV6-3	TRBJ1-1
ASSYGQGYGYT	TRBV7-9	TRBJ1-2
ASRDLYEQY	TRBV5-1	TRBJ2-7
ASSPRYNSYEQY	TRBV7-2	TRBJ2-7
ASRREMNTEAF	TRBV7-2	TRBJ1-1
ASSFSTEAF	TRBV12-3/TRBV12-4	TRBJ1-1
ASSTRTKETQY	TRBV5-1	TRBJ2-5
ASSENGNEQF	TRBV2	TRBJ2-1
ASSRGQGRTYEQY	TRBV4-3	TRBJ2-7
SARDQYQAGSLGEQY	TRBV20-1	TRBJ2-7
ASRNGQGRNTEAF	TRBV6-6	TRBJ1-1
ASSERQGINEQF	TRBV21-1	TRBJ2-1
ASSAWTGLGGNYGYT	TRBV2	TRBJ1-2
ASSLGTVNTEAF	TRBV5-1	TRBJ1-1
ATGIYRGTEAF	TRBV13	TRBJ1-1
ASSRDRGENSPLH	TRBV18	TRBJ1-6
ASSLPRGATGELF	TRBV7-8	TRBJ2-2
ASSYLYGNNEQF	TRBV6-5	TRBJ2-1
ASSLTSYYGYT	TRBV7-9	TRBJ1-2
ASSLSFSNQPQH	TRBV27	TRBJ1-5
ASSPRPAGLLGELF	TRBV9	TRBJ2-2
ATSDSQGDAIYQPQH	TRBV24-1	TRBJ1-5
ASSSRQYNYEQY	TRBV28	TRBJ2-7
ASSISTGDTDTQY	TRBV19	TRBJ2-3